The sequence of this T cell receptor beta chain was determined in a study of blood T cells in healthy people across ages. Next came a second PCR, run for roughly 6 to 11 cycles, which used a sample-barcoded 5' primer along with a J-beta primer mix. Each CDR3 protein gets one entry after TCRdb re-called the 5' RACE reads with MiXCR. The repertoire holds roughly 680,000 distinct CDR3 sequences, with around half as singletons. Findings and caveats of the study: A roughly linear age-dependent decrease characterized TCR beta diversity per million T cells.

This clonotype was observed a few times. Its antigen is not known. V was pared by 0 bases and J by 11 bases, with 9 bases of the junction left unmatched. The CDR3 has 15 residues. The germline V gene has CDR1 SGHRS and CDR2 YFSETQ. The specimen sequenced was blood. The chain couples TRBV5-1 to TRBJ2-5; 11 nucleotides match TRBD2. The clonotype comes from a woman in her sixties or seventies in good health. The CDR3 protein is CASSLGTSGSDEQYF. CDR3 bases: TGCGCCAGCAGCTTGGGCACTAGCGGGAGTGATGAGCAGTACTTC.